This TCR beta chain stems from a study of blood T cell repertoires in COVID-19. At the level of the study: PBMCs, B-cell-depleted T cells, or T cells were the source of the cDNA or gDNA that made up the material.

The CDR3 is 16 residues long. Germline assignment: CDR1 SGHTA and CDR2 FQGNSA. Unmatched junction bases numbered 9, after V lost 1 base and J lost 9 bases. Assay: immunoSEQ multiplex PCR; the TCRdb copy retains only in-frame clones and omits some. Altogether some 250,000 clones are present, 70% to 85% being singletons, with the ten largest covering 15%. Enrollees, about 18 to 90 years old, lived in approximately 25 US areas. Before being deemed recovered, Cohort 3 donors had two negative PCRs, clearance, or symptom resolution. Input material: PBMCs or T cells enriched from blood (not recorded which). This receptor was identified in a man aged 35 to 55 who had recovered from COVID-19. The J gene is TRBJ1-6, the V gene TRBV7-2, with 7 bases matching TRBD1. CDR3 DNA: TGTGCCAGCAGCTTAGGGGGAGACAGGGCCAGTTCACCCCTCCACTTT. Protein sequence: CASSLGGDRASSPLHF.